One sample yielded the 18 T cell receptor beta chains listed below, sequenced in a study of blood T cell repertoires in COVID-19. Only in-frame clones appear in the TCRdb table, and some are missing; sequencing was by immunoSEQ multiplex PCR. The repertoire holds approximately 250,000 clones, around 89% seen once, with about 2.3% in the top ten. Specimen: PBMCs or T cells enriched from blood (not recorded which). These receptors originate from a middle-aged woman with acute COVID-19.

V and J are TRBV11-2 and TRBJ2-2, with 7 bases that match TRBD1. The CDR3 consists of 14 residues. V lost 5 bases and J lost 4; bases outside the gene matches: 4. CDR1 and CDR2 (germline): SGHAT, FQNNGV. CDR3 coding DNA: TGTGCCAGCAGCCGACAGGGAACCACCGGGGAGCTGTTTTTT. Encoded protein: CASSRQGTTGELFF.

The chain combines TRBV7-2 with TRBJ1-5; tentative D call: TRBD1 (5 bases). The germline V gene encodes CDR1 SGHTA and CDR2 FQGNSA. CDR3 size: 14 residues. V was clipped by 4 bases and J by 5 bases, with 12 bases between them. The CDR3 spells CASSSVRVDQPQHF. In nucleotides, the CDR3 is TGTGCCAGCAGCTCGGTCAGGGTTGATCAGCCCCAGCATTTT.

In its sample, this clone was seen many times. V usage is TRBV18 and J usage is TRBJ2-7; 8 bases agree with TRBD2. Germline CDR1 reads KGHSH; CDR2 reads LQKENI. With 2 bases clipped from V and 4 bases from J, the junction kept 7 bases outside the gene matches. The CDR3 has 15 amino acids. The CDR3 nucleotides are TGTGCCAGCTCACCAGAGGCTAGCGGGCCGTACGAGCAGTACGTC. Its translation: CASSPEASGPYEQYV.

V and J are TRBV20-1 and TRBJ1-1; a weak D match, TRBD1 (6 bases). The length of the CDR3 is 11 residues. Trimming stripped 3 bases from V and 7 bases from J, with 9 bases between. CDR1 is DFQATT, CDR2 SNEGSKA, per germline (reference sequence). The DNA of the CDR3 is TGCAGTGCTAGCCGACAGGATGAAGCTTTCTTT. This sequence encodes CSASRQDEAFF.

This clone was recorded only once. The genes are TRBV9 and TRBJ2-1; 11 bases line up with TRBD2. The V segment lost 0 bases and the J segment 7 bases; nucleotides outside the gene matches: 3. CDR1 and CDR2 from the germline V gene are SGDLS and YYNGEE. This CDR3 is built from 15 residues. The CDR3 DNA reads TGTGCCAGCAGCGTAGCTAGCGGGGGGTTTAATGAGCAGTTCTTC. Protein sequence: CASSVASGGFNEQFF.

This chain joins TRBV7-9 and TRBJ1-6, with 7 bases aligning to TRBD1. Germline assignment: CDR1 SEHNR and CDR2 FQNEAQ (reference sequence). This CDR3 is 15 amino acids long. The V gene end was trimmed by 5 bases and the J gene end by 7 bases; junction bases not matched to a gene: 8. The CDR3 bases are TGTGCCAGCAGCCCGCGGGACAGCCACAATTCACCCCTCCACTTT. It yields the protein CASSPRDSHNSPLHF.

The rearrangement uses TRBV13 and TRBJ1-1, with TRBD1 as a possible D gene (6 bases). This CDR3 region has 17 residues. The germline V and J ends were trimmed by 2 bases and 4 bases, with 20 bases remaining between them. In germline, CDR1 is PRHDT, CDR2 FYEKMQ (reference sequence). CDR3 loop: CASSLQGPSGRPTEAFF. CDR3 sequence (DNA): TGTGCCAGCAGCTTACAGGGGCCCAGCGGTCGCCCCACTGAAGCTTTCTTT.

The chain carries TRBV5-6 and TRBJ2-7, with D tentatively TRBD1 (5 bases). CDR1 is SGHDT and CDR2 is YYEEEE in the germline V gene. V was shortened by 2 bases and J by 5 bases, with 11 bases between the two germline ends. This CDR3 is built from 13 residues. CDR3 in DNA: TGTGCCAGCAGCTTTCAGGGAAGGGACGAGCAGTACTTC. Residues: CASSFQGRDEQYF. The variable domain in full, completed from reference TRBV5-6 and TRBJ2-7, reads DAGVTQSPTHLIKTRGQQVTLRCSPKSGHDTVSWYQQALGQGPQFIFQYYEEEERQRGNFPDRFSGHQFPNYSSELNVNALLLGDSALYLCASSFQGRDEQYFGPGTRLTVT.

This chain joins TRBV4-3 and TRBJ1-5; no definite D call. Germline V lookup: CDR1 LGHNA, CDR2 YSLEER. This CDR3 spans 16 amino acids. V was cut by 0 bases and J by 0 bases, with 9 bases left in between. Here the CDR3 DNA reads TGCGCCAGCAGCCAAGATCTACAGATTAGCAATCAGCCCCAGCATTTT. It specifies CASSQDLQISNQPQHF.

On this clone: One end of the junction varies from germline; a read error may be responsible. The rearrangement links TRBV6-6 to TRBJ2-3; 9 nucleotides match TRBD2. The CDR3 is 20 residues long. The germline V gene has CDR1 MNHNY and CDR2 SVGAGI (reference sequence). CDR3 loop: CASSLSPPAGGLTSRDTQYF. DNA for the CDR3: TGTGCCAGCAGTCTCTCCCCCCCAGCGGGGGGCTTGACGAGCAGAGATACGCAGTATTTT.

This clone was seen just once. V gene TRBV5-6 combines with J gene TRBJ2-7; 7 bases align to TRBD1. The germline V gene has CDR1 SGHDT and CDR2 YYEEEE. The junction had 8 bases not matched to a gene; V was cut back by 5 bases and J by 6 bases. The CDR3 runs to 13 residues. The CDR3 DNA sequence: TGTGCCAGCAGTTACGGACAGGCGGCCGAGCAGTACTTC. Amino acid sequence: CASSYGQAAEQYF.

This clone came up once. The V call is TRBV2, the J call TRBJ1-5, with 11 bases matching TRBD1. CDR3 size: 14 residues. V gave up 6 bases and J gave up 6 bases; unmatched junction bases: 4. Germline CDR1 is SNHLY and CDR2 is FYNNEI. CDR3 loop: CASRGQGDGQPQHF. The DNA of the CDR3 is TGTGCCAGCAGGGGACAGGGGGACGGTCAGCCCCAGCATTTT.

The chain has TRBV11-2 and TRBJ2-3; 7 bases align to TRBD2. V shed 4 bases, J shed 1 base, and the junction held 5 bases outside the gene matches. CDR1 is SGHAT, CDR2 FQNNGV, per germline. The CDR3 has 15 amino acids. CDR3 residues: CASSSFLAGTDTQYF. CDR3 DNA: TGTGCCAGCAGCTCATTTCTAGCGGGCACAGATACGCAGTATTTT.

The chain uses TRBV30 and TRBJ1-3, with 8 positions matching TRBD1. The CDR3 contains 17 residues. The germline CDR1 and CDR2 sequences are GTSNPN and SVGIG (reference sequence). Trimming at V came to 5 bases and at J to 0 bases, leaving 12 bases not matched to a gene. Here the CDR3 DNA reads TGTGCCTGGCTTCCCGCGTTCGGACAGGGCTCTGGAAACACCATATATTTT. Translated, it gives CAWLPAFGQGSGNTIYF.

This chain links TRBV30 with TRBJ2-2, with a weak D call TRBD1 (6 bases). The CDR3 has 14 amino acids. Per the germline V gene, CDR1 is GTSNPN and CDR2 is SVGIG (reference sequence). V shed 5 bases and J shed 3 bases, with 13 bases lying between them. In DNA form, the CDR3 reads TGTGCCTGGGAGTCAGGGGATCACACCGGGGAGCTGTTTTTT. Residues: CAWESGDHTGELFF.

The chain employs TRBV4-3 and TRBJ1-4; D gene ambiguous. Trimming pared 1 base from V and 3 bases from J, leaving 9 bases between. Germline assignment: CDR1 LGHNA and CDR2 YSLEER. The CDR3 is 15 amino acids. The CDR3 sequence is CASSQGGGSNEKLFF. CDR3 sequence (DNA): TGCGCCAGCAGCCAAGGAGGAGGTTCTAATGAAAAACTGTTTTTT.

V usage is TRBV9 and J usage is TRBJ2-2, with TRBD1 as a possible D gene (5 bases). The CDR3 is 15 amino acids. With 0 bases removed from V and 6 bases from J, the gap between germline ends came to 12 bases. Germline-derived CDR1 and CDR2 are SGDLS and YYNGEE. CDR3: CASSVGGPRAGELFF. The CDR3 DNA reads TGTGCCAGCAGCGTAGGGGGCCCCAGGGCCGGGGAGCTGTTTTTT.

The sample holds one count of this clone. This chain connects TRBV7-2 to TRBJ1-2; D perhaps matches TRBD1 (5 bases). V was clipped by 2 bases and J by 4 bases, with 14 bases between them. The CDR3 contains 15 residues. Germline CDR1 reads SGHTA; CDR2 reads FQGNSA. CDR3 sequence (DNA): TGTGCCAGCAGCTTAAGTGCAGGGCTGGGCTATGGCTACACCTTC. The encoded protein is CASSLSAGLGYGYTF.